This T cell receptor beta chain was recorded in a study of technical replicates of blood from a few donors. Generated by immunoSEQ multiplex PCR, the TCRdb table keeps only in-frame clones and is missing some. The table lists around 70,000 clones, approximately 94% of them singletons. Germline CDR1 LNHDA, CDR2 SQIVND (reference sequence). V gave up 7 bases and J gave up 7 bases, with 19 bases separating them. The CDR3 is 14 amino acids. This chain links TRBV19 with TRBJ1-1; perhaps TRBD1 as D (5 bases). The sample was T cells isolated from PBMCs. The source is a human donor in good health. The CDR3 is CASTYNQGRSEAFF. CDR3 sequence (DNA): TGTGCCAGTACTTATAATCAGGGTCGCAGTGAAGCTTTCTTT.